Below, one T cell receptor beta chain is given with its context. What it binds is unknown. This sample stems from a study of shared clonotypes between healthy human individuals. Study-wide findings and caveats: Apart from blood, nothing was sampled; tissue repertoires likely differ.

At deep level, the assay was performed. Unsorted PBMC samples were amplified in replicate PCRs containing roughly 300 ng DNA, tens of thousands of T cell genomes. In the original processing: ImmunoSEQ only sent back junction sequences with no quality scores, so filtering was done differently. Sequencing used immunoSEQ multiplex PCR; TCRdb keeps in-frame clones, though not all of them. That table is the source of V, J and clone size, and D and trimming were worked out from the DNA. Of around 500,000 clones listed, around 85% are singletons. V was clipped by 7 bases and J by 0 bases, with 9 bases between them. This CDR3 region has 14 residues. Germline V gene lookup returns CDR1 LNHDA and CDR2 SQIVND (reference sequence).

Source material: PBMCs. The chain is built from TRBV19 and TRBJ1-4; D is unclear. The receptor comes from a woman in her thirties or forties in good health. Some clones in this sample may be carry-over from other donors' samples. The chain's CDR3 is CASNRIATNEKLFF. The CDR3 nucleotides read TGTGCCAGTAACCGCATTGCAACTAATGAAAAACTGTTTTTT.